The clone carrying this TCR beta chain has just a few counts. Its antigen is not known. This specimen comes from a study of blood T cells in healthy people across ages. Germline V gene data show CDR1 as DFQATT and CDR2 as SNEGSKA (reference sequence). The V end lost 5 bases, the J end lost 4 bases, and 12 bases lay between the germline ends. The CDR3 is 14 amino acids. The use of a sample-barcoded 5' primer and a J-beta primer mix characterized a second PCR of roughly 6 to 11 cycles. TCRdb processed the 5' RACE reads anew with MiXCR; each CDR3 protein has one entry. The profile shows some 1.5 million distinct CDR3 sequences, approximately 28% of them singletons. Overall study findings and caveats: Diversity was estimated from one million T cells, and these estimates were considered underestimates. Unknown CMV status may confound age-related changes in expanded clones. Naive T cell percentage showed a strong correlation with TCR beta diversity.

Material for sequencing was blood. This clonotype was obtained from a woman aged 25 to 39 in good health. This chain links TRBV20-1 with TRBJ1-6, with TRBD1 as a possible D gene (5 bases). The CDR3 sequence is CSAGTELYNSPLHF. CDR3 nucleotide sequence: TGCAGTGCTGGGACGGAGTTATATAATTCACCCCTCCACTTT.